This T cell receptor beta chain was recorded in a study of regulatory T cells in long-lasting Graves disease. The CDR3 spans 13 residues. From germline, CDR1 is MGHDK and CDR2 SYGVNS. V lost 3 bases, J lost 2 bases, and 8 bases lay in between. Construction of TCR beta libraries relied on iRepertoire HTBI primers and on Arm-PCR targeting CDR3 regions. Using its own MiXCR run on the multiplex PCR reads, TCRdb lists one record per CDR3 protein. The table lists fewer than 550,000 distinct CDR3 sequences, 20% to 25% of them singletons, with roughly 7.1% in the top ten. Regarding time point: persistent/refractory GD, antithyroid drugs over 5 years with positive TRAb. RNA isolated from PBMCs was used to make the TCR library. Into tubes containing EDTA, approximately 9.4 milliliters of peripheral blood were drawn.

This clonotype was obtained from a female donor with Graves disease. The J gene is TRBJ2-7, the V gene TRBV25-1; D not certain. This sample comprised peripheral blood mononuclear cells (PBMCs), obtained when the disease was refractory, from a patient treated with antithyroid drugs. As DNA, the CDR3 is TGTGCCAGCAGTGACTACGTTACCTACGAGCAGTACTTC. This gives the protein CASSDYVTYEQYF.